This record looks at one T cell receptor beta chain sequence and its context. Its antigen remains unknown. The data originate from a study of cytomegalovirus exposure and HLA in healthy donors. Study conclusions and caveats: Sequencing depth across donors, presence/absence analyses assumed, was roughly uniform. Most subjects had HLA-A and HLA-B alleles reportedly predicted accurately by TCR beta sequences. In a later analysis, most CMV-associated TCR beta chains appeared HLA-restricted.

PCR employed 60 Vbeta and 13 Jbeta primers. Some clones are missing from TCRdb's copy, which holds only in-frame ones; the method was immunoSEQ multiplex PCR. The profile shows approximately 210,000 clones, approximately 79% of them singletons. Germline trimming cut 4 bases from V and 6 bases from J; bases unmatched to any gene: 10. The germline CDR1 and CDR2 sequences are LGHNA and YSLEER. The CDR3 totals 17 residues. Source material: PBMCs. This rearrangement joins TRBV4-3 to TRBJ2-7; 15 nucleotides agree with TRBD2. This sequence originates from a male donor in good health and CMV-seronegative. The CDR3 DNA follows: TGCGCCAGCAGCCGCACTAGGACTAGCGGGAGGGTATCCGAGCAGTACTTC. Translating gives CASSRTRTSGRVSEQYF.